This section outlines one T cell receptor (beta chain) sequence together with its context. Regarding time point: newly diagnosed GD, antithyroid drugs for less than 3 months. From PBMCs, RNA was extracted and then used to make the TCR library. This sample was taken from a study of regulatory T cells in long-lasting Graves disease. Through Arm-PCR of CDR3 regions and iRepertoire HTBI primers, TCR beta libraries were built. MiXCR, run by TCRdb on the multiplex PCR reads, gives a single entry per CDR3 protein. The sample holds a few hundred thousand distinct CDR3 sequences; approximately 12% are singletons and the top ten take approximately 20%. In addition, the sample was reused for a study of T cells in Graves' hyperthyroidism and ophthalmopathy. That report adds: The TCR CDR3 first-round RT-PCR relied on the HTBI primer set. Peripheral blood also featured most of the thyroid clonotypes expanded above 0.001.

The input for sequencing was peripheral blood mononuclear cells (PBMCs), taken at new diagnosis, from a patient treated with antithyroid drugs. The receptor was derived from a woman under 30 with Graves disease.

Here the CDR3 reads CASSFRSTTNYGYTF. CDR3 bases: TGTGCCAGCAGCTTCCGTTCAACTACTAACTATGGCTACACCTTC. The chain links TRBV6-1 to TRBJ1-2; D gene ambiguous. Germline-derived CDR1 and CDR2 are MNHNS and SASEGT. The CDR3 extends over 15 amino acids. V dropped 6 bases and J dropped 0 bases, with 14 bases sitting between them.